This TCR beta chain derives from a study of cytotoxic CD8 clonotypes in ibrutinib-treated CLL. Study-wide context: Response samples came after a median roughly 13 months of treatment, range 6 to 36. Notes on the study in general: T-cell clonality at baseline went above that of age-matched healthy donors and rose and fell with circulating CD8+ T-cell counts.

This CDR3 is built from 12 residues. Germline lookup yields CDR1 LNHDA and CDR2 SQIVND (reference sequence). Trimming pared 3 bases from V and 8 bases from J, leaving 7 bases between. Generated by immunoSEQ multiplex PCR, the TCRdb table keeps only in-frame clones and is missing some. Altogether 120,000 to 150,000 clones are present, approximately 89% being singletons, with the ten largest covering roughly a tenth. About this clone: Its antigen is not known.

Sequencing was performed on PBMCs, taken after 12 months of ibrutinib treatment. The sequence derives from a human donor with chronic lymphocytic leukemia. The rearrangement uses TRBV19 and TRBJ1-4, with D uncertain. The CDR3 here is CASSMRLEKLFF. The CDR3 DNA reads as TGTGCCAGTAGTATGAGATTGGAAAAACTGTTTTTT.